This TCR beta chain was recorded in a study of beta chain features in type 1 diabetes. Study outcomes and limitations: Amplification by PCR could prefer shorter templates, with the same effect in patients and controls.

This clone has more than one count but fewer than ten. Antigen specificity is unknown. The study reverse transcribed the entire isolated RNA, so it sequenced expressed TCRB transcripts. TCRdb keeps only in-frame clones here, not all; method: immunoSEQ multiplex PCR. The profile shows about 410,000 clones, roughly 14% of them singletons. This receptor was taken from a man aged 25-40 years in good health. Sequenced sample: naive CD4+ T cells from blood.

CDR3 bases: TGCGCCAGCAGCCAAGGTCCCAGCGGGAGGGCTAGGCACAATGAGCAGTTCTTC. This sequence encodes CASSQGPSGRARHNEQFF. The chain uses TRBV4-3 and TRBJ2-1; 10 bases are shared with TRBD2. Germline loops: CDR1 LGHNA, CDR2 YSLEER. This CDR3 comprises 18 residues. Trimming at V came to 1 base and at J to 5 bases, leaving 11 bases not matched to a gene.